One and the same sample provided the 10 T cell receptor beta chains below, sequenced in a study of blood T cell repertoires in COVID-19. Here immunoSEQ multiplex PCR was the method, and the copy in TCRdb shows in-frame clones only, minus some. The sample records roughly 120,000 clones, roughly 90% being singletons. The sample comprised peripheral blood. The receptors come from a man in his fifties with COVID-19, enrolled during active disease.

V usage is TRBV7-8 and J usage is TRBJ2-1, with 9 bases aligning to TRBD2. This CDR3 comprises 15 residues. V shed 4 bases and J 4 bases; nucleotides not matched to a gene: 5. Germline assignment: CDR1 SGHVS and CDR2 FQNEAQ. The CDR3: CASSYGTSRYNEQFF. CDR3 DNA sequence: TGTGCCAGCAGCTACGGGACTAGCCGTTACAATGAGCAGTTCTTC.

The V call is TRBV28, the J call TRBJ1-2; possible D gene TRBD1, 6 bases. The germline V and J ends were trimmed by 1 base and 1 base, with 13 bases remaining between them. CDR1 is MDHEN and CDR2 is SYDVKM in the germline V gene. The CDR3 loop spans 16 amino acids. CDR3 in DNA: TGTGCCAGCAGTTTATACAGGGATCTCTTTAACTATGGCTACACCTTC. Amino acid sequence: CASSLYRDLFNYGYTF.

The chain combines TRBV24-1 with TRBJ2-7, with 9 bases lining up with TRBD1. The CDR3 loop spans 15 amino acids. Germline lookup yields CDR1 KGHDR and CDR2 SFDVKD. The J segment lost 4 bases and the V segment lost 5 bases, leaving 8 bases of the junction unmatched. Written as DNA, the CDR3 is TGTGCCACCAGTGCCCTGACAGGGGGACAATACGAGCAGTACTTC. This translates into CATSALTGGQYEQYF.

V gene TRBV7-9 combines with J gene TRBJ1-1; tentative D call: TRBD1 (6 bases). The CDR3 totals 17 residues. Deletions cut 5 bases from V and 1 base from J, with 20 bases between. CDR1 is SEHNR, CDR2 FQNEAQ, per germline (reference sequence). The CDR3 DNA follows: TGTGCCAGCAGCCAAGGGGGTGGGTTACCGAGGAACACTGAAGCTTTCTTT. This codes for CASSQGGGLPRNTEAFF.

This clone was detected only once. The rearrangement uses TRBV29-1 and TRBJ2-2; D call uncertain. V lost 2 bases and J lost 1, with 5 bases in between. The germline gives CDR1 SQVTM, CDR2 ANQGSEA. This CDR3 is built from 13 residues. The CDR3 DNA sequence: TGCAGCGTTGAACCACTGAACACCGGGGAGCTGTTTTTT. This translates into CSVEPLNTGELFF.

This clone was detected only a few times. The chain joins TRBV28 to TRBJ1-2; the D gene is possibly TRBD1 (5 bases). Trimming shortened V by 5 bases and J by 1 base, and 11 bases separated the two germline ends. The CDR3 covers 14 residues. CDR1 is MDHEN and CDR2 is SYDVKM in the germline V gene. CDR3 residues: CASSVPDSNYGYTF. The CDR3 coding sequence is TGTGCCAGCAGTGTCCCTGACAGTAACTATGGCTACACCTTC.

This chain links TRBV7-9 with TRBJ1-5, with a tentative D call TRBD1 (6 bases). Germline V lookup: CDR1 SEHNR, CDR2 FQNEAQ (reference sequence). V gave up 1 base and J gave up 1 base, with 14 bases separating them. The length of the CDR3 is 17 residues. The CDR3 here is CASSLGPQGRSNQPQHF. CDR3 bases: TGTGCCAGCAGCTTAGGCCCACAGGGACGAAGCAATCAGCCCCAGCATTTT.

The chain couples TRBV6-5 to TRBJ2-7; 7 bases are a match to TRBD1. This CDR3 spans 13 amino acids. The V segment lost 6 bases and the J segment 5 bases; nucleotides outside the gene matches: 7. The V gene's germline CDR1 is MNHEY and CDR2 SVGAGI. CDR3 sequence: CASSATGSHEQYV. The CDR3 bases are TGTGCCAGCAGCGCGACAGGGAGCCACGAGCAGTACGTC.

The chain recombines TRBV9 with TRBJ1-3, with 8 bases matching TRBD1. This CDR3 is built from 14 residues. Germline CDR1 SGDLS, CDR2 YYNGEE. With V trimmed by 3 bases and J by 2 bases, 1 base remained unmatched. The CDR3 sequence: CASSEGQAGNTIYF. For the CDR3, the DNA is TGTGCCAGCAGCGAGGGACAGGCTGGAAACACCATATATTTT.

The rearrangement uses TRBV28 and TRBJ2-1; TRBD2 matches at 9 bases. The CDR3 is 16 residues long. Germline-derived CDR1 and CDR2 are MDHEN and SYDVKM. After removal of 4 bases from V and 9 bases from J, the junction contained 13 bases not matched to a gene. CDR3 DNA: TGTGCCAGCAGTTCACCCCTAGCGGGGTTGAGGATTGAGCAGTTCTTC. Translated, it gives CASSSPLAGLRIEQFF. The full variable domain, in which reference TRBV28 and TRBJ2-1 provide the parts outside the CDR3, is DVKVTQSSRYLVKRTGEKVFLECVQDMDHENMFWYRQDPGLGLRLIYFSYDVKMKEKGDIPEGYSVSREKKERFSLILESASTNQTSMYLCASSSPLAGLRIEQFFGPGTRLTVL.